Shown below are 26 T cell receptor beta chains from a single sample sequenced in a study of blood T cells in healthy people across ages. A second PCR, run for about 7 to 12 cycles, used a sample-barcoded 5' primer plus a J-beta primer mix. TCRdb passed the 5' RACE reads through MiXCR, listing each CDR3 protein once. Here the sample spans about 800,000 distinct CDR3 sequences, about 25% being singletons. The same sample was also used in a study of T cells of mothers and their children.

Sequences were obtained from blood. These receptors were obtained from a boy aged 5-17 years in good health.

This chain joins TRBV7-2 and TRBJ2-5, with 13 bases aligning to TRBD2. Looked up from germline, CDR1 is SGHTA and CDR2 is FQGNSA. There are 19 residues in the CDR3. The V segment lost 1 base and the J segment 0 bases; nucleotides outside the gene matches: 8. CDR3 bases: TGTGCCAGCAGCTTAGGGGCGGGACTAGCGGGACTGTACCAAGAGACCCAGTACTTC. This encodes CASSLGAGLAGLYQETQYF.

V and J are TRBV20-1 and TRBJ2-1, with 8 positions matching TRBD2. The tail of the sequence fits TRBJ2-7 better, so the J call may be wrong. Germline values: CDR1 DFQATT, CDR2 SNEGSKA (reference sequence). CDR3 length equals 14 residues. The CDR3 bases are TGCAGTGCTGCCCTAAGCGGGAGCTCCTACGAGCAGTACTTC. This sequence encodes CSAALSGSSYEQYF.

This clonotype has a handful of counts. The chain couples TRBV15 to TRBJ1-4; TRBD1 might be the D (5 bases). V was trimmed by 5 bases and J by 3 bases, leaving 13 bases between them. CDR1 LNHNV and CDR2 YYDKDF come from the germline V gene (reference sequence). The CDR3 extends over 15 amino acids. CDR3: CATSGLEGSNEKLFF. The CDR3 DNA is TGTGCCACCAGCGGCCTGGAGGGGTCTAATGAAAAACTGTTTTTT.

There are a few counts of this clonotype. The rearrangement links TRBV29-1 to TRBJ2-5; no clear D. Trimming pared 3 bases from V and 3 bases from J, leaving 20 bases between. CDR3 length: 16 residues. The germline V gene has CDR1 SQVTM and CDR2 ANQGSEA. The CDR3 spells CSVETTFATDEETQYF. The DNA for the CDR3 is TGCAGCGTTGAGACCACCTTCGCGACGGATGAAGAGACCCAGTACTTC.

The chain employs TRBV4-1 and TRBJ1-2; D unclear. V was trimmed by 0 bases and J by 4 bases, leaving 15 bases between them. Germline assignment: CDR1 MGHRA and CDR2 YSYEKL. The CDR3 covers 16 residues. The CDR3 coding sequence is TGCGCCAGCAGCCAAGATGCGGCAGGATTCTTCTATGGCTACACCTTC. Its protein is CASSQDAAGFFYGYTF.

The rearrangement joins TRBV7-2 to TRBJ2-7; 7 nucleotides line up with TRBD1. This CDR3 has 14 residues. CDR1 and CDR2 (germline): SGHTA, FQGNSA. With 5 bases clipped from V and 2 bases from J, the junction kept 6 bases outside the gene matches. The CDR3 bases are TGTGCCAGCAGCCCCGGGACAGCCCCCTACGAGCAGTACTTC. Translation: CASSPGTAPYEQYF.

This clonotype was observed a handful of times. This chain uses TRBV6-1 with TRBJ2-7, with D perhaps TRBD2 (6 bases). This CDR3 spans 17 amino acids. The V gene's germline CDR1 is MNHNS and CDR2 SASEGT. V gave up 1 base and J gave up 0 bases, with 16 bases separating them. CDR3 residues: CASSEVLRLGGSYEQYF. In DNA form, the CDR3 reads TGTGCCAGCAGTGAAGTTTTAAGGCTCGGGGGCTCCTACGAGCAGTACTTC.

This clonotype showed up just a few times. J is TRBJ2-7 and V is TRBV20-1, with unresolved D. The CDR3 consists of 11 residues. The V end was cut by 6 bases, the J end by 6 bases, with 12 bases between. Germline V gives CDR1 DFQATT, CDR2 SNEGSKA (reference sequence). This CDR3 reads CSAKLLGEQYF. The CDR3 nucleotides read TGCAGTGCCAAACTTCTTGGCGAGCAGTACTTC.

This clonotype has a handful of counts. This CDR3 is CASSFRGLLDQPQHF. The CDR3 bases are TGTGCCAGCAGCTTCAGGGGGCTTCTTGATCAGCCCCAGCATTTT. The rearrangement links TRBV7-2 to TRBJ1-5; 8 bases map to TRBD1. This CDR3 is 15 amino acids long. J lost 5 bases, V lost 3 bases, and 6 bases had no gene match. Germline V CDR1 and CDR2: SGHTA, FQGNSA.

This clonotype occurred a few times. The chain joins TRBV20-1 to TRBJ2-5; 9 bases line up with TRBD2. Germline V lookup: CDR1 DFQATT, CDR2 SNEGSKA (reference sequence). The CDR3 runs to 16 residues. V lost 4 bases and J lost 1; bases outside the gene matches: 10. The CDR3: CSAIISSGGLQETQYF. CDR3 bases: TGCAGTGCTATCATTTCAAGCGGGGGGCTCCAAGAGACCCAGTACTTC.

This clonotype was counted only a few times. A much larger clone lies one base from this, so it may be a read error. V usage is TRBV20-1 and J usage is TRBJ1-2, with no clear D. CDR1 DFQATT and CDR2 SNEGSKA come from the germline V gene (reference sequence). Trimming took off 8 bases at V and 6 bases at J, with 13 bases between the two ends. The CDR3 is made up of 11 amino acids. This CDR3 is CSRWTTNGYTF. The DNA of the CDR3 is TGCAGTAGATGGACGACCAATGGCTACACCTTC.

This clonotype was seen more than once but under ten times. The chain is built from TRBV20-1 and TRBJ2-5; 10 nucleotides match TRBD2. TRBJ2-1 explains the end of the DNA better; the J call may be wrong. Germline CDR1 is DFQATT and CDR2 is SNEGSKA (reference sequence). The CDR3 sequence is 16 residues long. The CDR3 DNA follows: TGCAGTGCTAGAGATGGTGAGAGTGGACTAGCGGAAGAGCAGTTCTTC. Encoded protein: CSARDGESGLAEEQFF.

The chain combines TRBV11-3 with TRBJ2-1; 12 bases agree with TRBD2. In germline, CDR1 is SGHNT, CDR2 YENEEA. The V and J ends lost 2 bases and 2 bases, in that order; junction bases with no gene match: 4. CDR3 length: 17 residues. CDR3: CASSLLAGGRPYNEQFF. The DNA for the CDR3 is TGTGCCAGCAGCTTACTAGCGGGAGGGAGACCCTACAATGAGCAGTTCTTC.

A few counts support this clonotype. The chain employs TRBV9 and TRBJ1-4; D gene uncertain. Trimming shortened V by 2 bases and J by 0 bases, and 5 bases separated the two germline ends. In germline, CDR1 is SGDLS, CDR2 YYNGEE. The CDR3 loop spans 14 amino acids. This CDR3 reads CASSVSATNEKLFF. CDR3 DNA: TGTGCCAGCAGCGTCTCCGCAACTAATGAAAAACTGTTTTTT.

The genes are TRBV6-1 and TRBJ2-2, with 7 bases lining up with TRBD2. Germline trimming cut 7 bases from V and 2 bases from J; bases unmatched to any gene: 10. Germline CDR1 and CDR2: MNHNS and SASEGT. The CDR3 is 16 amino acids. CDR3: CASMSALAANTGELFF. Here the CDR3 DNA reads TGTGCCAGCATGTCGGCGCTAGCGGCAAACACCGGGGAGCTGTTTTTT.

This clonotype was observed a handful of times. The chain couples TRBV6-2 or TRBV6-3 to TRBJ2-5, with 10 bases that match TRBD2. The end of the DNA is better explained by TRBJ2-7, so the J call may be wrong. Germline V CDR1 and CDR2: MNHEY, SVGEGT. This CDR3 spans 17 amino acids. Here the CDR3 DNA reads TGTGCCAGCAACAATCGAGGACTAGCGGTCCCCGCGGACGAGCAGTACTTC. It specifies CASNNRGLAVPADEQYF.

CDR3 region: CASSVEGSAYGYTF. DNA for the CDR3: TGTGCCAGCAGCGTAGAAGGGTCGGCGTATGGCTACACCTTC. The chain recombines TRBV9 with TRBJ1-2; unclear D gene. The V and J ends lost 0 bases and 5 bases respectively, with 11 bases between them. CDR1 is SGDLS and CDR2 is YYNGEE in the germline V gene. This CDR3 is 14 amino acids long.

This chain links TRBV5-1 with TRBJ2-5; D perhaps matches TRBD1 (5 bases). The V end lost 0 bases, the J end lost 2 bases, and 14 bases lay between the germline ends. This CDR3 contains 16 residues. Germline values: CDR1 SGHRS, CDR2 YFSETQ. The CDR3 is CASSLEAGPNQETQYF. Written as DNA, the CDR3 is TGCGCCAGCAGCTTGGAGGCAGGGCCTAATCAAGAGACCCAGTACTTC.

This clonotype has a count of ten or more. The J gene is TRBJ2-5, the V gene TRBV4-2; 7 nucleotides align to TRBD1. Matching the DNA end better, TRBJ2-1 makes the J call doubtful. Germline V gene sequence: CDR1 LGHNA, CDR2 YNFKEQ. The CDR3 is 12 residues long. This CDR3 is CASSHQTGEQFF. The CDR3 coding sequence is TGTGCCAGCAGCCACCAAACAGGGGAACAGTTCTTC.

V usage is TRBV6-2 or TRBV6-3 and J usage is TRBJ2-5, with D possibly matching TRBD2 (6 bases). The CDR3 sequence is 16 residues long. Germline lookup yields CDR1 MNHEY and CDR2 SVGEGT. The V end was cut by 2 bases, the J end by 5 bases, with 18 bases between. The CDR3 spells CASSYRDFWEVETQYF. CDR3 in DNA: TGTGCCAGCAGTTACCGGGACTTTTGGGAGGTTGAGACCCAGTACTTC.

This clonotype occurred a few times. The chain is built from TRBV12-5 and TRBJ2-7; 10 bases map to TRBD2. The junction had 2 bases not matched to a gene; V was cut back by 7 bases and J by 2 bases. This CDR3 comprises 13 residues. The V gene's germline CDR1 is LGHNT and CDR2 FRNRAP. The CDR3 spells CASALAGAYEQYF. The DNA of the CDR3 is TGTGCTAGTGCCCTAGCGGGGGCCTACGAGCAGTACTTC.

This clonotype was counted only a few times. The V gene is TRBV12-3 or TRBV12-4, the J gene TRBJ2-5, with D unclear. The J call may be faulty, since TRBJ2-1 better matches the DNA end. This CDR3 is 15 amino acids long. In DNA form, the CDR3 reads TGTGCCAGCAGTACGAAGGGTGGTATATACAATGAGCAGTTCTTC. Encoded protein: CASSTKGGIYNEQFF.

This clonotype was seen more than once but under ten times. CDR3 coding DNA: TGCAGTGCTAGGAAGTCGGTCAATCAGCCCCAGCATTTT. This encodes CSARKSVNQPQHF. This rearrangement joins TRBV20-1 to TRBJ1-5, with unresolved D. The CDR3 extends over 13 amino acids. Trimming shortened V by 3 bases and J by 3 bases, and 9 bases separated the two germline ends. Germline-derived CDR1 and CDR2 are DFQATT and SNEGSKA (reference sequence).

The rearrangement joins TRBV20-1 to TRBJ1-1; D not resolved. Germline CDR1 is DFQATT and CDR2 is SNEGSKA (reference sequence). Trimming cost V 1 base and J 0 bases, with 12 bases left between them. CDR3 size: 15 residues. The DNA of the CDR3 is TGCAGTGCTAGAGTTTGGGCAGACCTGAACACTGAAGCTTTCTTT. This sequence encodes CSARVWADLNTEAFF.

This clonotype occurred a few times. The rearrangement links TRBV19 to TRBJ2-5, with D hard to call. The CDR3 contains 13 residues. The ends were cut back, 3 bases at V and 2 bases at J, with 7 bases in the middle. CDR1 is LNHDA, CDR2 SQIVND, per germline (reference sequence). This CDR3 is CASSMNFQETQYF. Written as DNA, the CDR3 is TGTGCCAGTAGTATGAACTTTCAAGAGACCCAGTACTTC.

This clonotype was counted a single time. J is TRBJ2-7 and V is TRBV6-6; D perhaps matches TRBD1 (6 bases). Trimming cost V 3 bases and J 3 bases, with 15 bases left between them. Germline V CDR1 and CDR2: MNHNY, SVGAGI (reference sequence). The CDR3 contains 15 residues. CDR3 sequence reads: CASSYRAGENYEQYF. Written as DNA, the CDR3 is TGTGCCAGCAGTTATCGGGCAGGGGAGAACTACGAGCAGTACTTC.